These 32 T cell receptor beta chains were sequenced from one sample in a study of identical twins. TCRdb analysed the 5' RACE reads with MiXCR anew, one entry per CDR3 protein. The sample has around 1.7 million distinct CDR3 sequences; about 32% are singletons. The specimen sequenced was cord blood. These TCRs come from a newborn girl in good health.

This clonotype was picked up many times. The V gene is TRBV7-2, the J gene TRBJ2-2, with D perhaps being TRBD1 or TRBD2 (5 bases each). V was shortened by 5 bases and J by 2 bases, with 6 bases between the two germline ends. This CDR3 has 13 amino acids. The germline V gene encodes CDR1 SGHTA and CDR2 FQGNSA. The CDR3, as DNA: TGTGCCAGCAGCCGGGACAACACCGGGGAGCTGTTTTTT. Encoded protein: CASSRDNTGELFF.

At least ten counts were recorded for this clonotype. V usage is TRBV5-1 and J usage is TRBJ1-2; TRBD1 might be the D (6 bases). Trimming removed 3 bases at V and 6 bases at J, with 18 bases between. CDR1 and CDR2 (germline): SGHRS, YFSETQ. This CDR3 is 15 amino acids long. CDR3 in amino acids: CASSWRQAGGDGYTF. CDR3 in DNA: TGCGCCAGCAGCTGGAGACAGGCGGGAGGTGATGGCTACACCTTC.

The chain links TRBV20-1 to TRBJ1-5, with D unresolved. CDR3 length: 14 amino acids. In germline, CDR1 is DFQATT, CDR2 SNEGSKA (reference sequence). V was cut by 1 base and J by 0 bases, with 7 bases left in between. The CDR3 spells CSARGGDSNQPQHF. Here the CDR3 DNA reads TGCAGTGCTAGAGGTGGGGATAGCAATCAGCCCCAGCATTTT.

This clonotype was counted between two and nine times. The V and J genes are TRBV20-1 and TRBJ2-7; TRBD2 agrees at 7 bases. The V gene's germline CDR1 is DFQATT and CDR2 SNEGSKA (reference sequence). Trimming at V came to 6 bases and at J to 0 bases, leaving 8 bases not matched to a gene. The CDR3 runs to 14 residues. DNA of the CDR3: TGCAGTGCCACCGGGACTATCCCCTCCTACGAGCAGTACTTC. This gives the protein CSATGTIPSYEQYF.

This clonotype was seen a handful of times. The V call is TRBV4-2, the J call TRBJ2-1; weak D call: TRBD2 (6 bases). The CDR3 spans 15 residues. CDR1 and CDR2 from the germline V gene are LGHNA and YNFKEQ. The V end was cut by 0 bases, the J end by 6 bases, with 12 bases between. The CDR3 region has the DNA TGTGCCAGCAGCCAAGATGGGGCTAGCGCCAATGAGCAGTTCTTC. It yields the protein CASSQDGASANEQFF.

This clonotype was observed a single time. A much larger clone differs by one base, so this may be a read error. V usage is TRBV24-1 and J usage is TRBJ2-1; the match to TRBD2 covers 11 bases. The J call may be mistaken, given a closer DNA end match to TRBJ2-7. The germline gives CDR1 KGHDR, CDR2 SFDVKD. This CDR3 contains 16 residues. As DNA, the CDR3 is TGTGCCACCAATACACTAGCGGGAGATCCCTACAATGAGCAGTACTTC. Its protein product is CATNTLAGDPYNEQYF.

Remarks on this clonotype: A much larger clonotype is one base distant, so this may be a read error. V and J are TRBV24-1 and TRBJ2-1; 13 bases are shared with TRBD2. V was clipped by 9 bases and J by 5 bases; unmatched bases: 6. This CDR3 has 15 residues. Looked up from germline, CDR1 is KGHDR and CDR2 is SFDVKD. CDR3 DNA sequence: TGTGCCACCGGACTAGCGGGAGTAGGCCACAATGAGCAGTTCTTC. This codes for CATGLAGVGHNEQFF.

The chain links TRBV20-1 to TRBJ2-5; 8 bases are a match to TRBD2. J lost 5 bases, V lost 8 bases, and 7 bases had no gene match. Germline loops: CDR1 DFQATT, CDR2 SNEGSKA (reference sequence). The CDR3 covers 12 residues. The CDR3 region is CSTIAGRETQYF. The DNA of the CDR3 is TGCAGTACAATAGCGGGACGGGAGACCCAGTACTTC.

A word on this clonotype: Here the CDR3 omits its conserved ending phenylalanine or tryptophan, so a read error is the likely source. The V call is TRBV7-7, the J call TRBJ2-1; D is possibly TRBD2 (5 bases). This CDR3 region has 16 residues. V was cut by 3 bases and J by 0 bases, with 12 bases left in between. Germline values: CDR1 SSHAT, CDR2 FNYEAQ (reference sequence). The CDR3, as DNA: TGTGCCAGCAGCTTGGACTTTGGAAGCTCCTACAATGAGCAGTTCTTA. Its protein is CASSLDFGSSYNEQFL.

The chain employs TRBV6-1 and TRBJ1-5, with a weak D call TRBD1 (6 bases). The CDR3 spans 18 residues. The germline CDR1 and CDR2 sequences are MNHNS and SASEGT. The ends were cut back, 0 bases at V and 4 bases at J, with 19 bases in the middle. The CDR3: CASSEALLVVGGNQPQHF. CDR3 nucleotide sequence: TGTGCCAGCAGTGAAGCGCTATTGGTAGTAGGGGGAAATCAGCCCCAGCATTTT.

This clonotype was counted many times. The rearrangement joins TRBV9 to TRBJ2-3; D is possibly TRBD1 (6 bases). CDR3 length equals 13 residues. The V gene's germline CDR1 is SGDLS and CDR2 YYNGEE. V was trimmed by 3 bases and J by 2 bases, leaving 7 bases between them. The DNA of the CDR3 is TGTGCCAGCAGCGCAGGGGTCACAGATACGCAGTATTTT. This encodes CASSAGVTDTQYF.

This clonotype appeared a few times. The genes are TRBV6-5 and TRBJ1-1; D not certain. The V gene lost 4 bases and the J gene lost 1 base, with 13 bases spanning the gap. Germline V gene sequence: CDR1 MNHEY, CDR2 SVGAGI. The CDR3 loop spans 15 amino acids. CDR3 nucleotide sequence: TGTGCCAGCAGTTCCCCGGCCCGAGGGAACACTGAAGCTTTCTTT. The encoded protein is CASSSPARGNTEAFF.

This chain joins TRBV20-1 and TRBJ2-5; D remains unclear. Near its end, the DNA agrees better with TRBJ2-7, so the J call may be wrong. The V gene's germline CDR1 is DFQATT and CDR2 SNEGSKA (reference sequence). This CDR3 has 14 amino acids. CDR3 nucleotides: TGCAGTGCTAGAGATCCGACCCCACCACACGAGCAGTACTTC. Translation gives CSARDPTPPHEQYF.

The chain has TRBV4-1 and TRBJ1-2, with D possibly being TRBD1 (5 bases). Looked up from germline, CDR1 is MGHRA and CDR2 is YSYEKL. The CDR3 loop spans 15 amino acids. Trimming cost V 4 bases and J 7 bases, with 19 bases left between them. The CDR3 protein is CASSRLGRRLSGYTF. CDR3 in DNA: TGCGCCAGCAGCCGCCTGGGACGGCGTTTGAGTGGCTACACCTTC.

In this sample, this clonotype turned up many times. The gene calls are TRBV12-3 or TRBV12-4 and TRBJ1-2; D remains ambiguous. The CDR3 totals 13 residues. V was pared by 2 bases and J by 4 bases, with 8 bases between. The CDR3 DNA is TGTGCCAGCAGTTTAACAGCTTCCTATGGCTACACCTTC. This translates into CASSLTASYGYTF.

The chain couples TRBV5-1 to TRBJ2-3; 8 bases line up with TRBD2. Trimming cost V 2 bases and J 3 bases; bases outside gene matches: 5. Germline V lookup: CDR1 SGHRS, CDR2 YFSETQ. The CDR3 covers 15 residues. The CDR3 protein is CASSFFASGTDTQYF. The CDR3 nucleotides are TGCGCCAGCAGCTTTTTTGCTAGCGGGACAGATACGCAGTATTTT.

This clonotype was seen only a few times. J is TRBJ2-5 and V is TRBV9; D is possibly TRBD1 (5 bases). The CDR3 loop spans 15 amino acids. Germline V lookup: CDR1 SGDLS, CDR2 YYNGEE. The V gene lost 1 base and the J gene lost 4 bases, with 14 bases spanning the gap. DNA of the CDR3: TGTGCCAGCAGCGTACAGGGTAGAGGCCTAGAGACCCAGTACTTC. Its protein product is CASSVQGRGLETQYF.

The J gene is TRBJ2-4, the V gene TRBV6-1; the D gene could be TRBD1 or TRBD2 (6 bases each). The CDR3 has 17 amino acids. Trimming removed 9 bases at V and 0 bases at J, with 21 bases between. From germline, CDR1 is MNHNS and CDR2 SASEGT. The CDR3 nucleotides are TGTGCCAGTTGGGGGGCGTACAGGGATCTAGCCAAAAACATTCAGTACTTC. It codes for CASWGAYRDLAKNIQYF.

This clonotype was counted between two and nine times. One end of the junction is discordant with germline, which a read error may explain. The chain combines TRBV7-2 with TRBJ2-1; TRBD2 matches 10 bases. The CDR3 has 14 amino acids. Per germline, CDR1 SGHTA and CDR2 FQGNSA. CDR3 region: CASSLAGGRDEQFF. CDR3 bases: TGTGCCAGCAGTTTAGCGGGAGGCAGGGATGAGCAGTTCTTC.

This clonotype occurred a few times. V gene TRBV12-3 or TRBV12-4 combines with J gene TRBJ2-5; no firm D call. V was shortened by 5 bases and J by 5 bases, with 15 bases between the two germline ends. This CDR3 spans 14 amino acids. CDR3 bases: TGTGCCAGCAGTCCGTTTGGCAAAAGGGAGACCCAGTACTTC. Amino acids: CASSPFGKRETQYF.

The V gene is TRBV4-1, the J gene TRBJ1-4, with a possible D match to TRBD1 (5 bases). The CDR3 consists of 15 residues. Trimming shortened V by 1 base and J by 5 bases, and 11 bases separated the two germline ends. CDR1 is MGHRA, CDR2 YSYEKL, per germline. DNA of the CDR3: TGCGCCAGCAGCCAAGTACCGGGGCTAAATGAAAAACTGTTTTTT. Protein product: CASSQVPGLNEKLFF.

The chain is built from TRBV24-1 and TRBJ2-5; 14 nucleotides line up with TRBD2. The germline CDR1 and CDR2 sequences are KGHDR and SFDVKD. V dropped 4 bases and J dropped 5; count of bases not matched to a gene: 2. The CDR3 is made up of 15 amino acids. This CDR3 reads CATSDRTSGRETQYF. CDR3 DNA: TGTGCCACCAGTGACAGGACTAGCGGGAGGGAGACCCAGTACTTC.

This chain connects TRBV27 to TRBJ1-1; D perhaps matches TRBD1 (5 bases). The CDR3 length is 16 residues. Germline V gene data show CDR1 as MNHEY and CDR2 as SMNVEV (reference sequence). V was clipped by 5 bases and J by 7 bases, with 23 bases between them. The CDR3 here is CASSRTPDRPGSEAFF. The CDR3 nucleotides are TGTGCCAGCAGTCGAACCCCTGACAGACCTGGTAGTGAAGCTTTCTTT.

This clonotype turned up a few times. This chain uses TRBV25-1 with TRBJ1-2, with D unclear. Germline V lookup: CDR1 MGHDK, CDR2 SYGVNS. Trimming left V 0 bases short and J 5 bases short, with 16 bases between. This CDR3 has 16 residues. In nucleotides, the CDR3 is TGTGCCAGCAGTGAATATCGGGCCGGATCCCCTTATGGCTACACCTTC. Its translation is CASSEYRAGSPYGYTF.

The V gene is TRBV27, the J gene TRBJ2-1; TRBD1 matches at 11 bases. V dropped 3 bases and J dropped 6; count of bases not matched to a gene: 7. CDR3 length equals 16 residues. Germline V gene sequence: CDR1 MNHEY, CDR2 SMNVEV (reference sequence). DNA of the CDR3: TGTGCCAGCAGTTTTGGCCGGGACAGGGGGGGCAATGAGCAGTTCTTC. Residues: CASSFGRDRGGNEQFF.

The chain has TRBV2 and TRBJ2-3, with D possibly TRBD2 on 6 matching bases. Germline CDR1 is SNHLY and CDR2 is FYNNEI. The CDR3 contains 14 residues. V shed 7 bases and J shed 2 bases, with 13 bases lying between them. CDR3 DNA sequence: TGTGCCAGCAATCGGGCGGGAAACACAGATACGCAGTATTTT. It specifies CASNRAGNTDTQYF.

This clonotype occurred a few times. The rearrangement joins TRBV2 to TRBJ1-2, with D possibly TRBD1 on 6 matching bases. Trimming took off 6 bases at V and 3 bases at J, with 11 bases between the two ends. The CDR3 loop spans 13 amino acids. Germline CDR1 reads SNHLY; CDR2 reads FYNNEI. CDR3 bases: TGTGCCAGCAGCCCCAACAGGGACTATGGCTACACCTTC. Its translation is CASSPNRDYGYTF.

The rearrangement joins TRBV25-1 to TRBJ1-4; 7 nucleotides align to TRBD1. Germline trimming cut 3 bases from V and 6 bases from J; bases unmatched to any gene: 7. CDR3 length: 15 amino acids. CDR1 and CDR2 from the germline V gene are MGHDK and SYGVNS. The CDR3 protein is CASSEVEGGDEKLFF. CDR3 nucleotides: TGTGCCAGCAGTGAGGTGGAAGGGGGCGATGAAAAACTGTTTTTT.

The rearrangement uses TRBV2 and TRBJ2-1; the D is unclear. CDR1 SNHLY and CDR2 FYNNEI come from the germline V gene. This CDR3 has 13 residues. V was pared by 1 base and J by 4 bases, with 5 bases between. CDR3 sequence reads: CASSEVAYNEQFF. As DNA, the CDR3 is TGTGCCAGCAGTGAAGTGGCTTACAATGAGCAGTTCTTC.

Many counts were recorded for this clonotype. The CDR3 region has the DNA TGTGCCATCAGTGGGGACAGGCTGTATGGCTACACCTTC. Protein product: CAISGDRLYGYTF. This chain connects TRBV10-3 to TRBJ1-2; 8 positions match TRBD1. V trimming: 4 bases; J trimming: 5 bases; junction bases outside the gene matches: 3. Germline lookup yields CDR1 ENHRY and CDR2 SYGVKD. The CDR3 runs 13 residues.

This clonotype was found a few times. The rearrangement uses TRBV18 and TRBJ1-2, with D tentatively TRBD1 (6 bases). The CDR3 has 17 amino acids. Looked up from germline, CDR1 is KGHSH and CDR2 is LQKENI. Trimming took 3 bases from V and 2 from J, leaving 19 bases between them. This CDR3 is CASSPEVGTGMNYGYTF. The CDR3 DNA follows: TGTGCCAGCTCACCCGAGGTGGGCACAGGGATGAACTATGGCTACACCTTC.

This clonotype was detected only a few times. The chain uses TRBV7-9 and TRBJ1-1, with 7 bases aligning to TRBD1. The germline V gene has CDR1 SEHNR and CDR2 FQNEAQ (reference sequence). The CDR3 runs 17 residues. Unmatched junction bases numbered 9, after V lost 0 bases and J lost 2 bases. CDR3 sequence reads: CASSLAPGTELNTEAFF. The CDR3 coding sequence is TGTGCCAGCAGCTTAGCTCCCGGGACAGAACTTAACACTGAAGCTTTCTTT.